There are many counts of the clone carrying this T cell receptor beta chain. Its antigen is unknown. This CDR3 contains 13 residues. Germline trimming cut 10 bases from V and 1 base from J; bases unmatched to any gene: 5. Germline CDR1 is SGHVS and CDR2 is FQNEAQ. The sample belongs to a study of Graves' ophthalmopathy and Graves' hyperthyroidism. For the study at large: Peripheral blood collection took place at initial diagnosis, before any treatment. General observations from the study: Blood also harbored most expanded thyroid clonotypes above 0.001 frequency.

The evidence that diagnosis relied on was clinical symptoms, serum thyroxine, TRAb, thyroid ultrasound and orbital computed tomography. RNA transcripts served as template for amplifying TCR beta CDR3 sequences. HTBI-primed RT-PCR formed the first round, and a multiplex PCR formed the second. MiXCR, applied by TCRdb to the multiplex PCR reads, yields one record per CDR3 protein. The sample holds some 210,000 distinct CDR3 sequences, over 25% seen once. This sequence originates from a man aged 50 or older with Graves' ophthalmopathy. The rearrangement uses TRBV7-8 and TRBJ2-7; 9 bases are a match to TRBD2. Sequenced sample: peripheral blood. The CDR3: CATLLAGSYEQYF. CDR3 in DNA: TGTGCCACCCTTCTAGCGGGATCCTACGAGCAGTACTTC.